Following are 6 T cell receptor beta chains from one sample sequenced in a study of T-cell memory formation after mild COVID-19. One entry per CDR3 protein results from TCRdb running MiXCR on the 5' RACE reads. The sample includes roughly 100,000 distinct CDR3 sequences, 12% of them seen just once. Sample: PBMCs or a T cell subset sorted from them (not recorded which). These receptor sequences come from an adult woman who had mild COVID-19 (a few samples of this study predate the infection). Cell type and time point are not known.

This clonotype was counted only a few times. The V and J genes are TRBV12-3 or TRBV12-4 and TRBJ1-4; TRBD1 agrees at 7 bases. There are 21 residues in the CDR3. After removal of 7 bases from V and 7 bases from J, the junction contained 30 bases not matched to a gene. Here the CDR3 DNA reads TGTGCCAGCAACCCCCGTCCCCCAATGGACAGGAGCCCTAGGTGGGGTGAAAAACTGTTTTTT. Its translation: CASNPRPPMDRSPRWGEKLFF.

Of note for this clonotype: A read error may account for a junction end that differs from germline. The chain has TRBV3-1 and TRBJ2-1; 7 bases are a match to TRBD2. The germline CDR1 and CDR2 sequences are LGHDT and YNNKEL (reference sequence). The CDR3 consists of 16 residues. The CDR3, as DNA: TGTGCCAGCAGCCAAGATCTACTAGCGATGTACACTGAGCAGTTCTTC. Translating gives CASSQDLLAMYTEQFF.

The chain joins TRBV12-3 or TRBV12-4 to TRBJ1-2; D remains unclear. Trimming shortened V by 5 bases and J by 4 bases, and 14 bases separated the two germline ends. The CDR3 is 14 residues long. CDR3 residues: CASSPFMGFYGYTF. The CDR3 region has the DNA TGTGCCAGCAGTCCCTTTATGGGCTTCTATGGCTACACCTTC.

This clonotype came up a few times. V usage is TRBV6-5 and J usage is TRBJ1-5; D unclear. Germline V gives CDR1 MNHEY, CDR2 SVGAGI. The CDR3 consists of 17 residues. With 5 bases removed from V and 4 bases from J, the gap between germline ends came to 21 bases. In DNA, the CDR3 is TGTGCCAGCAGTGCTGTTGGACCACTATTGAGGAATCAGCCCCAGCATTTT. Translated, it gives CASSAVGPLLRNQPQHF.

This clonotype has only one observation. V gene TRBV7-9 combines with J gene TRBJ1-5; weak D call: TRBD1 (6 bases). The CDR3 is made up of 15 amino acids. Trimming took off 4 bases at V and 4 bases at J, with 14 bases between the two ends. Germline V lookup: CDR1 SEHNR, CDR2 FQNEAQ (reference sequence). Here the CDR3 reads CASSSSTGSNQPQHF. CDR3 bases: TGTGCCAGCAGCTCATCGACAGGAAGTAATCAGCCCCAGCATTTT. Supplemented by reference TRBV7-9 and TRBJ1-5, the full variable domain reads DTGVSQNPRHKITKRGQNVTFRCDPISEHNRLYWYRQTLGQGPEFLTYFQNEAQLEKSRLLSDRFSAERPKGSFSTLEIQRTEQGDSAMYLCASSSSTGSNQPQHFGDGTRLSIL.

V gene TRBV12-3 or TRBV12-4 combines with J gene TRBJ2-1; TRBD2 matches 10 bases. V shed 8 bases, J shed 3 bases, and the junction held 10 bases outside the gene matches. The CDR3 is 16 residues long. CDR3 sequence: CASGIAGGNRYNEQFF. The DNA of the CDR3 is TGTGCCAGCGGTATAGCGGGGGGTAATCGCTACAATGAGCAGTTCTTC.